This T cell receptor beta chain was identified during a study of identical twins. A remark on this clonotype: Its target is unknown.

The V end was cut by 5 bases, the J end by 4 bases, with 15 bases between. This CDR3 has 14 amino acids. Germline V lookup: CDR1 SGHAT, CDR2 FQNNGV. It was template switching that added a universal primer site, and there were unique molecular identifiers on the cDNA. A single record per CDR3 protein comes from TCRdb applying MiXCR to the 5' RACE reads. The data hold 500,000 to 550,000 distinct CDR3 sequences, with 20% to 25% observed a single time. Study-level findings and limits: The authors noted that invariant MAIT and iNKT cells could partly confound zero-insertion analyses. Twin pairs had excess sharing that was weaker in beta out-of-frame sequences. Cord blood beta clonotypes that were abundant carried fewer insertions, and memory repertoires showed no such trend.

These data were also filed under a second study, of yellow fever vaccine responses in identical twins.

This chain connects TRBV11-2 to TRBJ2-7; possibly TRBD2 for D (5 bases). The specimen sequenced was CD4+ T cells sorted from blood. The TCR was taken from a woman aged 18 to 35 in good health. The CDR3 region has the DNA TGTGCCAGCAGCCGCCAGCCCGGGGATTACGAGCAGTACTTC. Protein: CASSRQPGDYEQYF.